This T cell receptor (beta chain) was recorded in a study of T cells after posttransplantation cyclophosphamide. Study conclusions and caveats: Skin or GI-infiltrating T cells shared few TRB sequences with blood. Donor CD8+ memory clones often dominated recipient blood repertoires at later times.

Clones were sequenced by immunoSEQ multiplex PCR, and TCRdb holds only the in-frame ones, with some missing. Among nearly 3,500 clones, nearly 97% were seen once, and the ten largest hold roughly 1%. To note about this clone: Its specificity is unknown.

From germline, CDR1 is SGHNT and CDR2 YYREEE (reference sequence). The CDR3 is 15 residues long. Trimming removed 4 bases from V and 4 bases from J; junction bases left unmatched: 10. V is TRBV5-4 and J is TRBJ2-7; TRBD2 matches 8 bases. The origin of this receptor is a woman aged 50 to 60 in good health and a related stem cell transplant donor. Sequenced input: naive CD8+ T cells sorted from PBMCs. CDR3 DNA: TGTGCCAGCAGCCACCAGCGGGAGCCAGAGTACGAGCAGTACTTC. Amino acid sequence: CASSHQREPEYEQYF.